The 26 T cell receptor beta chains listed next were all sequenced from one sample in a study of blood T cell repertoires in COVID-19. Method: immunoSEQ multiplex PCR; TCRdb's copy keeps in-frame clones and lacks some. The sample lists 150,000 to 200,000 clones, 86% occurring once. The material sequenced was peripheral blood. Receptors were obtained from a man aged 18 to 30 with acute or convalescent COVID-19.

The chain links TRBV6-5 to TRBJ2-1; 8 nucleotides align to TRBD1. Germline loops: CDR1 MNHEY, CDR2 SVGAGI. The CDR3 has 14 residues. V shed 6 bases and J 3 bases; nucleotides not matched to a gene: 4. CDR3 sequence (DNA): TGTGCCAGCAGATACGACAGGGGCTACAATGAGCAGTTCTTC. Translation gives CASRYDRGYNEQFF.

The rearrangement links TRBV7-6 to TRBJ1-1; TRBD1 is a possible D gene (6 bases). In germline, CDR1 is SGHVS, CDR2 FNYEAQ. The CDR3 is made up of 15 amino acids. Trimming removed 6 bases from V and 1 base from J, with 15 bases in between. In DNA form, the CDR3 reads TGTGCCAGCAGTTTCAACCAGGGGAAGAACACTGAAGCTTTCTTT. Translated: CASSFNQGKNTEAFF.

The V call is TRBV9, the J call TRBJ2-7; tentative D call: TRBD2 (5 bases). CDR3 size: 14 residues. V gave up 0 bases and J gave up 4 bases, with 11 bases separating them. Germline lookup yields CDR1 SGDLS and CDR2 YYNGEE. CDR3 DNA sequence: TGTGCCAGCAGCGTAGCCGTGGGAGCATACGAGCAGTACTTC. Translation gives CASSVAVGAYEQYF.

The rearrangement links TRBV7-9 to TRBJ1-6; D may be TRBD1 (6 bases). From germline, CDR1 is SEHNR and CDR2 FQNEAQ (reference sequence). The length of the CDR3 is 12 residues. V was trimmed by 6 bases and J by 14 bases, leaving 14 bases between them. The CDR3 region is CASSPDSFTLHF. CDR3 bases: TGTGCCAGCAGTCCGGACAGCTTCACCCTCCACTTT.

This sequence joins TRBV9 and TRBJ1-2; D is possibly TRBD1 (5 bases). This CDR3 has 12 residues. From germline, CDR1 is SGDLS and CDR2 YYNGEE. V was pared by 0 bases and J by 8 bases, with 8 bases between. In DNA form, the CDR3 reads TGTGCCAGCAGCGTAGGGGACTCCGGCTACACCTTC. Translation gives CASSVGDSGYTF.

The chain carries TRBV3-1 (or the pseudogene TRBV3-2) and TRBJ1-6; D is undetermined. The V gene lost 0 bases and the J gene lost 7 bases, with 7 bases spanning the gap. Germline-derived CDR1 and CDR2 are LGHDT and YNNKEL (reference sequence). This CDR3 has 14 amino acids. The CDR3: CASSQEGGNSPLHF. The CDR3 DNA sequence: TGTGCCAGCAGCCAAGAGGGAGGGAATTCACCCCTCCACTTT.

This clone was counted between two and nine times. This sequence joins TRBV11-3 and TRBJ2-2; 8 bases agree with TRBD2. The CDR3 is 15 amino acids. The junction had 3 bases not matched to a gene; V was cut back by 2 bases and J by 4 bases. CDR1 and CDR2 from the germline V gene are SGHNT and YENEEA. CDR3: CASSLTSGGTGELFF. CDR3 coding DNA: TGTGCCAGCAGCTTAACGAGCGGGGGCACCGGGGAGCTGTTTTTT.

The rearrangement joins TRBV14 to TRBJ2-1; TRBD1 matches at 7 bases. The germline V gene encodes CDR1 SGHDN and CDR2 FVKESK. V lost 0 bases, J lost 9 bases, and 11 bases stayed unmatched. CDR3 length: 16 amino acids. The CDR3 region is CASSQDRGNPGGEQFF. The CDR3 coding sequence is TGTGCCAGCAGCCAAGATAGGGGCAATCCAGGGGGTGAGCAGTTCTTC. Full variable domain (missing parts from reference TRBV14 and TRBJ2-1): EAGVTQFPSHSVIEKGQTVTLRCDPISGHDNLYWYRRVMGKEIKFLLHFVKESKQDESGMPNNRFLAERTGGTYSTLKVQPAELEDSGVYFCASSQDRGNPGGEQFFGPGTRLTVL.

This sequence joins TRBV2 and TRBJ1-2; maybe TRBD1 (5 bases). The CDR3 is 12 amino acids. V was cut by 8 bases and J by 11 bases, with 18 bases left in between. Germline V gene lookup returns CDR1 SNHLY and CDR2 FYNNEI. The CDR3 region has the DNA TGTGCCAGCGGAGAACGCCGACAGCCTTACACCTTC. Residues: CASGERRQPYTF. The whole variable domain, filled in from reference TRBV2 and TRBJ1-2, reads EPEVTQTPSHQVTQMGQEVILRCVPISNHLYFYWYRQILGQKVEFLVSFYNNEISEKSEIFDDQFSVERPDGSNFTLKIRSTKLEDSAMYFCASGERRQPYTFGSGTRLTVV.

The chain uses TRBV6-1 and TRBJ2-5; D remains unclear. Germline V CDR1 and CDR2: MNHNS, SASEGT. This CDR3 spans 12 amino acids. V lost 1 base to trimming and J lost 5 bases, with 5 bases between them. The CDR3 sequence: CASSEVRETQYF. CDR3 nucleotide sequence: TGTGCCAGCAGTGAAGTCCGGGAGACCCAGTACTTC.

This chain joins TRBV5-6 and TRBJ2-5; the D gene is possibly TRBD2 (6 bases). This CDR3 has 17 residues. Deletions cut 4 bases from V and 2 bases from J, with 21 bases between. Germline V CDR1 and CDR2: SGHDT, YYEEEE. CDR3 in DNA: TGTGCCAGCAGCCCGGGTTGGGGACTTTTGCGGCAAGAGACCCAGTACTTC. This gives the protein CASSPGWGLLRQETQYF.

The V gene is TRBV3-1 (or the pseudogene TRBV3-2), the J gene TRBJ2-3, with D possibly TRBD1 on 6 matching bases. The CDR3 is 16 residues long. Germline CDR1 and CDR2: LGHDT and YNNKEL (reference sequence). With 0 bases removed from V and 3 bases from J, the gap between germline ends came to 13 bases. The CDR3 bases are TGTGCCAGCAGCCAAGATCTCGCAGGGGATACAGATACGCAGTATTTT. Translated: CASSQDLAGDTDTQYF.

This clone was counted a single time. The chain is built from TRBV19 and TRBJ2-7, with 8 nucleotides matching TRBD1. The CDR3 loop spans 13 amino acids. Germline V CDR1 and CDR2: LNHDA, SQIVND (reference sequence). V dropped 9 bases and J dropped 2; count of bases not matched to a gene: 6. CDR3 DNA: TGTGCCAGAGCAGTGACAGGGGCCTACGAGCAGTACGTC. It codes for CARAVTGAYEQYV.

The chain couples TRBV15 to TRBJ2-3, with 14 bases fitting TRBD2. CDR1 is LNHNV and CDR2 is YYDKDF in the germline V gene (reference sequence). This CDR3 comprises 18 residues. J was trimmed by 4 bases and V by 2 bases; bases with no gene match: 8. The CDR3 DNA follows: TGTGCCACCAGCAGAAAAAAGACTAGCGGGGGGGCCGCAGATACGCAGTATTTT. Its translation: CATSRKKTSGGAADTQYF. Drawing the rest from reference TRBV15 and TRBJ2-3, the complete variable domain is DAMVIQNPRYQVTQFGKPVTLSCSQTLNHNVMYWYQQKSSQAPKLLFHYYDKDFNNEADTPDNFQSRRPNTSFCFLDIRSPGLGDTAMYLCATSRKKTSGGAADTQYFGPGTRLTVL.

The chain joins TRBV3-1 (or the pseudogene TRBV3-2) to TRBJ1-2; 8 bases agree with TRBD1. The CDR3 is 13 residues long. Germline CDR1 reads LGHDT; CDR2 reads YNNKEL (reference sequence). Germline trimming cut 0 bases from V and 7 bases from J; bases unmatched to any gene: 1. The CDR3: CASSQEQGGGYTF. CDR3 sequence (DNA): TGTGCCAGCAGCCAAGAACAGGGGGGTGGCTACACCTTC.

This rearrangement joins TRBV4-1 to TRBJ1-5; 11 nucleotides align to TRBD1. The length of the CDR3 is 16 residues. The germline V gene has CDR1 MGHRA and CDR2 YSYEKL. V shed 0 bases and J 4 bases; nucleotides not matched to a gene: 2. The CDR3 region is CASSQEGTGGNQPQHF. The CDR3 DNA follows: TGCGCCAGCAGCCAAGAAGGGACAGGGGGAAATCAGCCCCAGCATTTT.

V usage is TRBV3-1 (or the pseudogene TRBV3-2) and J usage is TRBJ2-5, with 12 bases identical to TRBD2. CDR1 is LGHDT and CDR2 is YNNKEL in the germline V gene (reference sequence). The length of the CDR3 is 14 residues. V gave up 4 bases and J gave up 5 bases; unmatched junction bases: 2. Here the CDR3 reads CASSRTSGDETQYF. The CDR3 DNA reads TGTGCCAGCAGCCGGACTAGCGGGGATGAGACCCAGTACTTC.

V and J are TRBV29-1 and TRBJ1-1, with D maybe TRBD1 (5 bases). Trimming took off 5 bases at V and 0 bases at J, with 25 bases between the two ends. The CDR3 extends over 18 amino acids. Germline CDR1 reads SQVTM; CDR2 reads ANQGSEA. CDR3 sequence reads: CSVRRSRAGRAMNTEAFF. The DNA of the CDR3 is TGCAGCGTTCGTCGGTCCAGGGCGGGGCGCGCCATGAACACTGAAGCTTTCTTT.

V gene TRBV18 combines with J gene TRBJ2-5; TRBD2 is a possible D gene (6 bases). In germline, CDR1 is KGHSH, CDR2 LQKENI. The CDR3 runs 14 residues. The V and J ends lost 3 bases and 5 bases respectively, with 13 bases between them. The CDR3: CASSPDSSVETQYF. The DNA of the CDR3 is TGTGCCAGCTCACCGGATTCTAGCGTCGAGACCCAGTACTTC.

The chain couples TRBV5-1 to TRBJ2-3; D is possibly TRBD2 (6 bases). Germline V gene data show CDR1 as SGHRS and CDR2 as YFSETQ. V lost 2 bases and J lost 0, with 10 bases in between. This CDR3 region has 15 residues. The CDR3 nucleotides read TGCGCCAGCAGCTTCACGGGAGCTAGCACAGATACGCAGTATTTT. Its protein is CASSFTGASTDTQYF. The full variable domain, its missing parts supplied by reference TRBV5-1 and TRBJ2-3, is KAGVTQTPRYLIKTRGQQVTLSCSPISGHRSVSWYQQTPGQGLQFLFEYFSETQRNKGNFPGRFSGRQFSNSRSEMNVSTLELGDSALYLCASSFTGASTDTQYFGPGTRLTVL.

This chain uses TRBV5-1 with TRBJ1-4; 7 bases line up with TRBD1. CDR1 and CDR2 from the germline V gene are SGHRS and YFSETQ. There are 20 residues in the CDR3. The trim removed 4 bases at V and 0 bases at J, leaving 18 bases unmatched. The CDR3: CASSLRQRGQLHSTNEKLFF. The CDR3 DNA sequence: TGCGCCAGCAGCCTACGACAGAGGGGGCAGCTCCACTCAACTAATGAAAAACTGTTTTTT.

The chain joins TRBV30 to TRBJ1-2, with 9 bases that match TRBD1. V shed 1 base, J shed 4 bases, and the junction held 4 bases outside the gene matches. Germline V gene sequence: CDR1 GTSNPN, CDR2 SVGIG (reference sequence). This CDR3 spans 14 amino acids. The CDR3 spells CAWSGDRDFYGYTF. The CDR3 DNA sequence: TGTGCCTGGAGTGGGGACAGGGACTTCTATGGCTACACCTTC.

The CDR3 DNA is TGTGCCAGCAGCCAAGACCGGGGGAGGCAAGAGACCCAGTACTTC. This gives the protein CASSQDRGRQETQYF. The rearrangement joins TRBV14 to TRBJ2-5, with D tentatively TRBD2 (6 bases). The germline V gene has CDR1 SGHDN and CDR2 FVKESK. The CDR3 spans 15 residues. Trimming pared 0 bases from V and 2 bases from J, leaving 10 bases between. Using reference TRBV14 and TRBJ2-5 for the parts outside the CDR3, the full variable domain is EAGVTQFPSHSVIEKGQTVTLRCDPISGHDNLYWYRRVMGKEIKFLLHFVKESKQDESGMPNNRFLAERTGGTYSTLKVQPAELEDSGVYFCASSQDRGRQETQYFGPGTRLLVL.

V is TRBV28 and J is TRBJ1-5; perhaps TRBD1 as D (5 bases). From germline, CDR1 is MDHEN and CDR2 SYDVKM. Trimming removed 5 bases at V and 0 bases at J, with 14 bases between. CDR3 size: 16 residues. The CDR3 DNA is TGTGCCAGCAGTCCCTCCCGGGGGGATAGCAATCAGCCCCAGCATTTT. Translated: CASSPSRGDSNQPQHF.

The V gene is TRBV18, the J gene TRBJ1-2; 8 nucleotides line up with TRBD1. The germline gives CDR1 KGHSH, CDR2 LQKENI. The CDR3 has 15 residues. The V segment lost 3 bases and the J segment 0 bases; nucleotides outside the gene matches: 3. The CDR3 region is CASSPEQGANYGYTF. DNA of the CDR3: TGTGCCAGCTCACCTGAACAGGGGGCTAACTATGGCTACACCTTC.

The rearrangement joins TRBV10-3 to TRBJ1-1; D is ambiguous. The V end lost 4 bases, the J end lost 1 base, and 7 bases lay between the germline ends. Per the germline V gene, CDR1 is ENHRY and CDR2 is SYGVKD. There are 13 residues in the CDR3. The DNA for the CDR3 is TGTGCCATCAGTGTAAGAGGGAACACTGAAGCTTTCTTT. This sequence encodes CAISVRGNTEAFF.